A selection of T cell receptor beta chains follows, all from one sample in a study of response to subunit inactivated influenza vaccine. TCRdb analysed the RT-PCR reads with MiXCR anew, one entry per CDR3 protein. Found here are 150,000 to 200,000 distinct CDR3 sequences, approximately 12% of them singletons; the top ten hold about 29%. The same data also went into a second study, on T cells expressing NK-cell markers.

The sample here was CD8+ T cells sorted from PBMCs, taken about 13 days after vaccination. The receptors derive from a man in his forties or fifties who received an inactivated influenza vaccine. CDR3s include the opening cysteine and the closing phenylalanine or tryptophan. Fields, in order: V gene, J gene, CDR3 protein.

TRBV3-1	TRBJ2-1	CASSRPSGSSYNEQFF
TRBV29-1	TRBJ1-2	CSVEEGGWGYTF
TRBV6-5	TRBJ2-7	CASSYEFGTTYEQYF
TRBV3-1	TRBJ2-3	CASSQEYRGVGTDTQYF
TRBV29-1	TRBJ2-1	CSVEPGTGSYNEQFF
TRBV7-6	TRBJ1-1	CASSLARHFEAFF
TRBV5-6	TRBJ1-4	CASSFGTAPVDEKLFF
TRBV12-3/TRBV12-4	TRBJ2-5	CASSLVASMSEETQYF
TRBV11-2	TRBJ2-5	CASSYTYGRGETQYF
TRBV24-1	TRBJ2-7	CATSDLPSGSTSGSIHEQYF
TRBV6-6	TRBJ2-5	CASSYSIDTQYF
TRBV28	TRBJ2-5	CASSLPHGYQETQYF
TRBV10-3	TRBJ2-1	CAISESDHEQFF
TRBV7-2	TRBJ1-2	CASSSTGGIYGYTF
TRBV6-5	TRBJ2-1	CASSYSPGGQLEQFF
TRBV5-4	TRBJ2-1	CASSHGVSYNEQFF
TRBV2	TRBJ2-1	CASSGSENEQFF
TRBV28	TRBJ2-1	CASSLLSRGRANEQFF
TRBV11-3	TRBJ2-1	CASSLDGGDEQFF
TRBV7-9	TRBJ2-2	CASSFWGANTGELFF
TRBV7-8	TRBJ2-7	CASSPAPGTGVEQYF
TRBV4-1	TRBJ1-2	CASSNGVIYGYTF
TRBV12-3/TRBV12-4	TRBJ2-7	CASSSASWGVRSYEQYF
TRBV12-3/TRBV12-4	TRBJ2-3	CASSLGEGDTQYF
TRBV7-3	TRBJ2-3	CASSLTWGSGDTQYF
TRBV27	TRBJ2-5	CASSPTGVLGETQYF
TRBV11-2	TRBJ2-1	CASSFGLGGGPYNEQFF
TRBV7-9	TRBJ1-2	CASLYLDRGLPYYGYTF
TRBV7-6	TRBJ2-7	CASSLAMSEGGEQYF
TRBV30	TRBJ2-1	CAWIDYNEQFF
TRBV6-1	TRBJ2-7	CASSGTTFSYEQYF
TRBV7-2	TRBJ2-7	CASSLNVYEQYF
TRBV4-1	TRBJ2-1	CASSQGGSHNEQFF
TRBV28	TRBJ2-1	CASSSNEQFF
TRBV21-1	TRBJ1-5	CASSKAAIFQQGNQPQHF
TRBV7-9	TRBJ2-1	CASSPRDRGNEQFF
TRBV10-2	TRBJ2-7	CASTGQGSNEQYF
TRBV7-9	TRBJ2-1	CASSSDWFAAGDEQFF
TRBV12-3/TRBV12-4	TRBJ2-1	CASSPPGTSFDEQFF
TRBV27	TRBJ2-7	CASSFYGSRPYEQYF
TRBV29-1	TRBJ2-7	CSVELGQGASDYEQYF
TRBV7-8	TRBJ2-2	CARGKGTGELFF
TRBV7-6	TRBJ2-1	CASSLVGWVVGPVGHEQFF
TRBV10-1	TRBJ2-3	CASSEPRTSGDTDTQYF
TRBV2	TRBJ1-5	CASSEALTGYSNQPQHF
TRBV7-8	TRBJ1-5	CASSLARNSNQPQHF